This TCR beta chain was identified in a study of T-cell memory formation after mild COVID-19. Study-level results: There was a balanced CD4/CD8 profile in clones contracting day 15 to 85, and later expanders leaned CD4+.

This clonotype was seen a few times. Its antigen is unidentified. MiXCR was run by TCRdb on the 5' RACE reads, yielding one entry per CDR3 protein. The table shows hundreds of thousands of distinct CDR3 sequences, with around 28% occurring only once. The specimen sequenced was PBMCs or a T cell subset sorted from them (not recorded which). The source is an adult woman who had mild COVID-19 (a few samples of this study predate the infection). Cell type and time point are not known.

The CDR3 bases are TGTGCCAGCAGCAGAACAGGGGGATCGAACACCGGGGAGCTGTTTTTT. This gives the protein CASSRTGGSNTGELFF. This chain links TRBV5-8 with TRBJ2-2; TRBD1 matches 8 bases. Germline CDR1 is SGHTS and CDR2 is YDEGEE. V shed 4 bases, J shed 0 bases, and the junction held 5 bases outside the gene matches. There are 16 residues in the CDR3.